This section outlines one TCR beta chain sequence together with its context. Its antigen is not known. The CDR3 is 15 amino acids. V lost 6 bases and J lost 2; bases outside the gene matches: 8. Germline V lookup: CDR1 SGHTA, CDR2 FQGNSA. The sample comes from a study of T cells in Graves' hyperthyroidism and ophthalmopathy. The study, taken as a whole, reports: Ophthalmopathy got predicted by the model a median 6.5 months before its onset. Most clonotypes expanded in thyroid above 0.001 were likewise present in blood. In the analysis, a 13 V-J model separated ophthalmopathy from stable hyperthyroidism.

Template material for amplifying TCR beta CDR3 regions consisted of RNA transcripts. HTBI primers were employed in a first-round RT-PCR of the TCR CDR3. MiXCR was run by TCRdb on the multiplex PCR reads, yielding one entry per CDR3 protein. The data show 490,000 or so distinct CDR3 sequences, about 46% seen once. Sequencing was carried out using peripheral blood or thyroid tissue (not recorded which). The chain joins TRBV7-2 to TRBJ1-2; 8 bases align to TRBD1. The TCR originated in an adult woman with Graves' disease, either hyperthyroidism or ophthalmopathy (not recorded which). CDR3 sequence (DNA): TGTGCCAGCAGTATTCAAGGACAGGGAAACTATGGCTACACCTTC. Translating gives CASSIQGQGNYGYTF.